This is a list of T cell receptor beta chains from one sample in a study of metastatic and nonmetastatic thyroid tumors. TCRdb reassembled clones from the PCR reads with MiXCR. The sample comprises around 34,000 clones, 15% to 20% of which are singletons, and under 3.5% rests with the top ten. The sequenced sample consisted of blood. The receptors here all came from a female donor with papillary thyroid cancer or a benign thyroid nodule (not recorded which). Some clones in this sample may be carry-over from other donors' samples. CDR3s include the opening cysteine and the closing phenylalanine or tryptophan. The D gene is left open where the match is weak. Clone size is not always given. Where it is, it says once, few, many or a class for expanded clones.

TRBD2 TRBJ2-7 many TRBV3-1 CASSQVPLAGVEQYF TGTGCCAGCAGCCAAGTCCCACTAGCGGGAGTTGAGCAGTACTTC
- TRBJ2-7 many TRBV30 CAWRGGSEQYF TGTGCCTGGAGAGGAGGTTCCGAGCAGTACTTC
- TRBJ2-1 many TRBV4-2 CASSPSGEQAYNEQFF TGTGCCAGCAGCCCCTCAGGGGAGCAGGCTTACAATGAGCAGTTCTTC
TRBD1 TRBJ1-3 many TRBV6-2/TRBV6-3 CASSYATGENTIYF TGTGCCAGCAGTTACGCTACAGGGGAAAACACCATATATTTT
TRBD1 TRBJ2-2 - TRBV6-1 CASRRTGGTGELFF TGTGCCAGCAGACGGACAGGGGGCACCGGGGAGCTGTTTTTT
- TRBJ2-1 many TRBV30 CAWSVLDEQFF TGTGCCTGGAGTGTACTGGATGAGCAGTTCTTC
- TRBJ2-5 many TRBV27 CASRPDGGTQYF TGTGCCAGCAGACCCGACGGTGGGACCCAGTACTTC
- TRBJ1-1 - TRBV5-1 CASSSDGYTEAFF TGCGCCAGCAGCTCTGACGGCTACACTGAAGCTTTCTTT
TRBD2 TRBJ2-2 many TRBV6-1 CASTPWRGAGGELFF TGTGCCAGCACTCCCTGGCGGGGGGCCGGCGGGGAGCTGTTTTTT
TRBD2 TRBJ2-1 many TRBV28 CASSLLSGRENEQFF TGTGCCAGCAGTTTACTTAGCGGGAGAGAGAATGAGCAGTTCTTC
TRBD1 TRBJ2-2 many TRBV11-1 CASSDTWDRVDTGELFF TGTGCCAGCAGCGACACTTGGGACAGGGTGGACACCGGGGAGCTGTTTTTT
- TRBJ2-5 few TRBV7-3 CASSFGAETQYF TGTGCCAGCAGCTTTGGGGCAGAGACCCAGTACTTC
- TRBJ2-7 many TRBV2 CASSTARGSYEQYF TGTGCCAGCAGTACAGCCAGGGGATCCTACGAGCAGTACTTC
- TRBJ1-3 many TRBV11-3 CASSSGPNTIYF TGTGCCAGCAGCTCCGGGCCTAACACCATATATTTT
- TRBJ2-7 medium-sized TRBV27 CASSKEFSYEQYF TGTGCCAGCAGTAAGGAGTTTTCCTACGAGCAGTACTTC
- TRBJ2-1 - TRBV5-4 CASILGRYNEQFF TGTGCCAGCATCTTGGGACGTTACAATGAGCAGTTCTTC
TRBD1 TRBJ2-1 - TRBV5-1 CASSLGQGLDEQFF TGCGCCAGCAGCTTGGGACAGGGGTTGGATGAGCAGTTCTTC
- TRBJ2-6 many TRBV5-1 CASSRTGTFTSGANVLTF TGCGCCAGCAGCAGGACCGGGACGTTCACCTCTGGGGCCAACGTCCTGACTTTC
- TRBJ2-7 many TRBV7-6 CASSLAGSGYYEQYF TGTGCCAGCAGCTTAGCCGGCAGCGGGTACTACGAGCAGTACTTC
- TRBJ2-7 many TRBV30 CAWSGALRVREQYF TGTGCCTGGAGTGGGGCGCTTCGGGTCCGCGAGCAGTACTTC
TRBD2 TRBJ2-7 medium-sized TRBV19 CASSTSGRTPYEQYF TGTGCCAGTAGTACTAGCGGGAGGACCCCCTACGAGCAGTACTTC
TRBD2 TRBJ2-1 many TRBV20-1 CSAPSRLREINYNEQFF TGCAGTGCTCCCTCACGTTTGCGGGAGATAAACTACAATGAGCAGTTCTTC
TRBD1 TRBJ1-2 many TRBV10-3 CAISALTGRNLNYGYTF TGTGCCATCAGTGCTTTGACAGGGCGGAATCTGAACTATGGCTACACCTTC
- TRBJ2-3 many TRBV5-1 CASSRLGAVAQYF TGCGCCAGCAGCCGACTGGGGGCCGTGGCGCAGTATTTT
TRBD1 TRBJ2-7 - TRBV7-6 CASSSARDSQSYEQYF TGTGCCAGCAGCTCGGCCCGGGACAGCCAGTCCTACGAGCAGTACTTC
- TRBJ2-2 many TRBV7-2 CASSLQRFSPFF TGTGCCAGCAGCCTACAGAGATTCTCTCCGTTTTTT
- TRBJ2-5 many TRBV6-5 CASSYRPQETQYF TGTGCCAGCAGTTACCGTCCACAAGAGACCCAGTACTTC
- TRBJ2-1 many TRBV5-1 CASSLVVTVEINEQFF TGCGCCAGCAGCTTGGTAGTGACAGTTGAGATCAATGAGCAGTTCTTC
- TRBJ2-1 many TRBV4-2 CASSQGSHEQFF TGTGCCAGCAGCCAAGGGTCTCATGAGCAGTTCTTC
TRBD1 TRBJ2-1 - TRBV15 CATSTTGQRYTGNEQFF TGTGCCACCAGCACGACAGGGCAGCGGTATACGGGAAATGAGCAGTTCTTC
- TRBJ1-6 - TRBV5-4 CASCFGLGDGSPLHF TGTGCCAGCTGCTTCGGACTGGGTGATGGGTCACCCCTCCACTTT
TRBD2 TRBJ2-2 many TRBV19 CASKEREWTGELFF TGTGCCAGTAAAGAGCGGGAGTGGACCGGGGAGCTGTTTTTT
TRBD2 TRBJ2-1 few TRBV27 CASRLAARGNEQFF TGTGCCAGTAGACTAGCAGCTAGGGGCAATGAGCAGTTCTTC
- TRBJ1-5 many TRBV20-1 CSAMAGNSNQPQHF TGCAGTGCTATGGCAGGGAATAGCAATCAGCCCCAGCATTTT
- TRBJ2-7 many TRBV27 CASSPNPGYEQYF TGTGCCAGCAGTCCCAACCCAGGCTACGAGCAGTACTTC
TRBD1 TRBJ2-1 many TRBV7-3 CASSLDRGNHNEQFF TGTGCCAGCAGCTTAGACAGGGGGAACCACAATGAGCAGTTCTTC
- TRBJ1-1 - TRBV6-1 CASPPGRMRTEAFF TGTGCCAGTCCTCCGGGACGGATGCGCACTGAAGCTTTCTTT
- TRBJ1-2 many TRBV28 CRSGNGYTF TGTAGGTCCGGGAATGGCTACACCTTC
- TRBJ2-1 many TRBV7-6 CASSLGFGTKYNEQFF TGTGCCAGCAGCTTAGGCTTCGGGACAAAGTACAATGAGCAGTTCTTC